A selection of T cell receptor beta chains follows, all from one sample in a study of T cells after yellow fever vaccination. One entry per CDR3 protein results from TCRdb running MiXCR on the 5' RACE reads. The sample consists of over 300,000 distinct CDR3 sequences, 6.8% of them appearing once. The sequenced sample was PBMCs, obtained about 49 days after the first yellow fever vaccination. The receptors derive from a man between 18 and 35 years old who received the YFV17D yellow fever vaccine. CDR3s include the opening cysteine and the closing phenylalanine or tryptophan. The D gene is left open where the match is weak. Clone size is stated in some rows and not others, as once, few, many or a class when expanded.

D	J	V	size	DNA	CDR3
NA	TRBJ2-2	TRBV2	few	TGTGCCAGCAGTGGAGATGGAGAGTGGGGGCCGAACACCGGGGAGCTGTTTTTT	CASSGDGEWGPNTGELFF
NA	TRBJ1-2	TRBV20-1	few	TGCAGTGCTAGAACCCGGACTGGAGAGGGCTACACCTTC	CSARTRTGEGYTF
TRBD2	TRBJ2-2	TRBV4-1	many	TGCGCCAGCAGCCAACAAGCGGGGGGGCGGTCCGGGGAGCTGTTTTTT	CASSQQAGGRSGELFF
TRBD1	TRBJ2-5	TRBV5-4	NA	TGTGCCAGCAGCTTGGAGGGGGCGCGTCGAGAGACCCAGTACTTC	CASSLEGARRETQYF
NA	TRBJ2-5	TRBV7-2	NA	TGTGCCAGCAGCTACTCCGAGGGGACCCAGTACTTC	CASSYSEGTQYF
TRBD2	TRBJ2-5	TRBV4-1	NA	TGCGCCAGCAGCCCAGACCGACTGACTAGCGGGGGGGCCGGGGAGACCCAGTACTTC	CASSPDRLTSGGAGETQYF
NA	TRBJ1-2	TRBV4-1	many	TGCGCCAGCAGCTACCAGGGGACGCCTTATGGCTACACCTTC	CASSYQGTPYGYTF
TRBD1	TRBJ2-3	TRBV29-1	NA	TGCAGCGTTGGGACAGGGAGCACAGATACGCAGTATTTT	CSVGTGSTDTQYF
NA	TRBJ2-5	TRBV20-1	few	TGCAGTGCTCCGACCTTGGTGACCCAGTACTTC	CSAPTLVTQYF
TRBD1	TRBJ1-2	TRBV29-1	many	TGCAGCGTTCAGCCAGGGGGCCGTGGCTACACCTTC	CSVQPGGRGYTF
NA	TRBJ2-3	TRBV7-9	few	TGTGCCAGCAGCTTATTGGGGGGCCCCACAGATACGCAGTATTTT	CASSLLGGPTDTQYF
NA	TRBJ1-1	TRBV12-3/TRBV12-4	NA	TGTGCCAGCAGTGGACCCCCGGGGGAGACTTGGGACACTGAAGCTTTCTTT	CASSGPPGETWDTEAFF
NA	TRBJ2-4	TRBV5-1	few	TGCGCCAGCAGCCTTGAACTCCAGGGAGCCAAAAACATTCAGTACTTC	CASSLELQGAKNIQYF
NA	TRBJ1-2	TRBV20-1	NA	TGCAGTGTTGGGACGGCTACATATGGCTACACCTTC	CSVGTATYGYTF
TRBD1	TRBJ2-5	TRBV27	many	TGTGCCAGCAGTTCGGGGACAGGGGGCGTGGAGACCCAGTACTTC	CASSSGTGGVETQYF
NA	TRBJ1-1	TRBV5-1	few	TGCGCCAGCAGCTCCGAGGCGGGGAACACTGAAGCTTTCTTT	CASSSEAGNTEAFF
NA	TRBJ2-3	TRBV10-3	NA	TGTGCCATCAGTGAGACTCAGGGTCCAGATACGCAGTATTTT	CAISETQGPDTQYF
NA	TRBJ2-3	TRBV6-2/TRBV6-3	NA	TGTGCCAGCAGGACAAGGATTAGCACAGATACGCAGTATTTT	CASRTRISTDTQYF
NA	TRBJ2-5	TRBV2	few	TGTGCCAGCAGTGAAAAGGAGCCCCCAGAGACCCAGTACTTC	CASSEKEPPETQYF
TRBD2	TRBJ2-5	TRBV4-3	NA	TGCGCCAGCAGCCAAGTTAGCGGGGGCCTCCAAGAGACCCAGTACTTC	CASSQVSGGLQETQYF
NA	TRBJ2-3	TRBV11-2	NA	TGTGCCAGCAGCTTAGGGAGGGGGCGACGAAGGGACTTTGGTACGCAGTATTTT	CASSLGRGRRRDFGTQYF
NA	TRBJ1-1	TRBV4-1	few	TGCGCCAGCAGAGGAGTTAACACTGAAGCTTTCTTT	CASRGVNTEAFF